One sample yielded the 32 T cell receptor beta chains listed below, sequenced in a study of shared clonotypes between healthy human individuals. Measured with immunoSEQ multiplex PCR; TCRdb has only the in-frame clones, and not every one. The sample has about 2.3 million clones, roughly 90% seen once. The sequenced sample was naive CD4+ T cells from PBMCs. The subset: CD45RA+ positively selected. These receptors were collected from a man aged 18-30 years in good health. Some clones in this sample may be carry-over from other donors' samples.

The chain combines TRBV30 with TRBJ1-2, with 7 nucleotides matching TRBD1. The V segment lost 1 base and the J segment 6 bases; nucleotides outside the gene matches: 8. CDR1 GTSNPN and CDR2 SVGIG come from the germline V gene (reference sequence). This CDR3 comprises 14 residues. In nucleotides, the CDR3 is TGTGCCTGGAGTGGTAGAGGGGGCGCGGATGGCTACACCTTC. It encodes CAWSGRGGADGYTF.

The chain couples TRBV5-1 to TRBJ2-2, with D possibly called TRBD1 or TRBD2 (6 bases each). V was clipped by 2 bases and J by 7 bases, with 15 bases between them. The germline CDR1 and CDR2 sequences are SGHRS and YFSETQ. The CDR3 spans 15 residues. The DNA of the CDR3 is TGCGCCAGCAGCTTAGGGGGGCGCGAAAGCGGGGAGCTGTTTTTT. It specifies CASSLGGRESGELFF.

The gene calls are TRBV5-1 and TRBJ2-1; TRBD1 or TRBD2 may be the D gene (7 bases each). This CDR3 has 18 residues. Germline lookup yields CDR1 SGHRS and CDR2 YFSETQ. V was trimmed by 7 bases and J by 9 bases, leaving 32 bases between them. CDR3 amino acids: CASQGGGSFVKPTGEQFF. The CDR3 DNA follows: TGCGCCAGCCAGGGAGGGGGCAGTTTTGTGAAACCTACGGGTGAGCAGTTCTTC.

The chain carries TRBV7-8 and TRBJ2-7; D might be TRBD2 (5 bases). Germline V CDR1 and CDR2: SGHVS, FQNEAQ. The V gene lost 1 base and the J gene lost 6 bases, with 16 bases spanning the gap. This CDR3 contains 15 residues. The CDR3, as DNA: TGTGCCAGCAGCTTAGTTTCGGGGATCGTCGGCGAGCAGTACTTC. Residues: CASSLVSGIVGEQYF.

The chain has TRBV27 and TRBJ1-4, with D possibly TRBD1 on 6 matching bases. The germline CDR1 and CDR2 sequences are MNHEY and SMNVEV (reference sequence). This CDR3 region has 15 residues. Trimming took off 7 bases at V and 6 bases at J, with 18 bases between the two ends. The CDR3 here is CASTSRGGGDEKLFF. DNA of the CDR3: TGTGCCAGCACCTCGAGGGGGGGCGGGGATGAAAAACTGTTTTTT.

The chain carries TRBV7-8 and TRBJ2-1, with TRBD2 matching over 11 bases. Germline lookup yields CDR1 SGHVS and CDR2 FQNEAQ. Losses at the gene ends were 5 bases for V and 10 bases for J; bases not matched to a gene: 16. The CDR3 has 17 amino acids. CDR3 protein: CASSPQTSGSFMGEQFF. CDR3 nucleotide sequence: TGTGCCAGCAGCCCCCAAACTAGCGGGAGTTTCATGGGAGAGCAGTTCTTC.

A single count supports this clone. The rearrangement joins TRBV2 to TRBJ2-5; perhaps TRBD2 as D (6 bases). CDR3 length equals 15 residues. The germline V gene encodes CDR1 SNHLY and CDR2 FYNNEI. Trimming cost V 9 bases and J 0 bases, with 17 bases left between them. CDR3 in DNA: TGTGCCAGTGGGGAGACTGGACTAAACCAAGAGACCCAGTACTTC. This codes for CASGETGLNQETQYF. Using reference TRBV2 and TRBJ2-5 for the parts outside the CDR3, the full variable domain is EPEVTQTPSHQVTQMGQEVILRCVPISNHLYFYWYRQILGQKVEFLVSFYNNEISEKSEIFDDQFSVERPDGSNFTLKIRSTKLEDSAMYFCASGETGLNQETQYFGPGTRLLVL.

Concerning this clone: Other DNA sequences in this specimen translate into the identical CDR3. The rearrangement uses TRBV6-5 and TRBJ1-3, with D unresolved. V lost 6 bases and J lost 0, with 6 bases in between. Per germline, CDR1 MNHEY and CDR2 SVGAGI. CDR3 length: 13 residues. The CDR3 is CASRLSSGNTIYF. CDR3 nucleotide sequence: TGTGCCAGCAGACTAAGCTCTGGAAACACCATATATTTT.

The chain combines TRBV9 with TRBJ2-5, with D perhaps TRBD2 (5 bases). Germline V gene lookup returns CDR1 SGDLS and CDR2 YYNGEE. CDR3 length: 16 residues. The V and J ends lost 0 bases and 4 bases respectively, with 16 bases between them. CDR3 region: CASSVEAGSLAETQYF. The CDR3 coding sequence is TGTGCCAGCAGCGTAGAGGCAGGCTCCCTAGCAGAGACCCAGTACTTC. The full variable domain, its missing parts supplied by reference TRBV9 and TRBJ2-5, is DSGVTQTPKHLITATGQRVTLRCSPRSGDLSVYWYQQSLDQGLQFLIQYYNGEERAKGNILERFSAQQFPDLHSELNLSSLELGDSALYFCASSVEAGSLAETQYFGPGTRLLVL.

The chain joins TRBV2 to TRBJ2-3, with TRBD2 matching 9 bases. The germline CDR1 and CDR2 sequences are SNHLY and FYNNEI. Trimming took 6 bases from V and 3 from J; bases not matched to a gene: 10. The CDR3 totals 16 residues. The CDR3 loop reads CASSVNSGGGTDTQYF. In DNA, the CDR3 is TGTGCCAGCAGCGTAAATAGCGGGGGCGGGACAGATACGCAGTATTTT.

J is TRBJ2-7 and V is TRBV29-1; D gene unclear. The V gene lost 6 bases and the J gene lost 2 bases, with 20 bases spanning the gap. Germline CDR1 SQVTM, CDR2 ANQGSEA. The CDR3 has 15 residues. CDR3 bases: TGCAGCGTCCTCGCGGTCAATCAAGACGCCTACGAGCAGTACTTC. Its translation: CSVLAVNQDAYEQYF.

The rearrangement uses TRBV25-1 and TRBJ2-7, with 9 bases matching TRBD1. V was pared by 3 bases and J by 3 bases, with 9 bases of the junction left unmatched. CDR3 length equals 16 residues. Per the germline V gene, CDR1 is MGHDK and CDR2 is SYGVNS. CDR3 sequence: CASSERLPGQGYEQYF. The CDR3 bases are TGTGCCAGCAGTGAGCGATTACCGGGACAGGGCTACGAGCAGTACTTC.

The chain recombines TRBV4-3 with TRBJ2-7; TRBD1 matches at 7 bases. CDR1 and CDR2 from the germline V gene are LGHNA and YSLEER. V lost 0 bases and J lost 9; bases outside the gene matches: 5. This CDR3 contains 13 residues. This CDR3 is CASSQERGGGQYF. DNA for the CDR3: TGCGCCAGCAGCCAAGAGAGAGGGGGCGGGCAGTACTTC.

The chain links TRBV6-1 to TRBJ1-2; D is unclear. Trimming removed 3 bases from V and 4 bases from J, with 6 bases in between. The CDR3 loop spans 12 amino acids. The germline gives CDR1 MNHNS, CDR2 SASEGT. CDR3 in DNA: TGTGCCAGCAGTGATGGTCTCTATGGCTACACCTTC. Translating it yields CASSDGLYGYTF.

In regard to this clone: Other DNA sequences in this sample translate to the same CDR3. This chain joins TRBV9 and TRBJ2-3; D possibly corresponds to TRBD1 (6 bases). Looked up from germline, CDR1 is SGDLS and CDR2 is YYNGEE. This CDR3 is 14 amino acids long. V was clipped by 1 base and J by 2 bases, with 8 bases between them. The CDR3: CASSVQGSTDTQYF. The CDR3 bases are TGTGCCAGCAGCGTACAGGGGTCCACAGATACGCAGTATTTT. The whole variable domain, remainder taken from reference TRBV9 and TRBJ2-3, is DSGVTQTPKHLITATGQRVTLRCSPRSGDLSVYWYQQSLDQGLQFLIQYYNGEERAKGNILERFSAQQFPDLHSELNLSSLELGDSALYFCASSVQGSTDTQYFGPGTRLTVL.

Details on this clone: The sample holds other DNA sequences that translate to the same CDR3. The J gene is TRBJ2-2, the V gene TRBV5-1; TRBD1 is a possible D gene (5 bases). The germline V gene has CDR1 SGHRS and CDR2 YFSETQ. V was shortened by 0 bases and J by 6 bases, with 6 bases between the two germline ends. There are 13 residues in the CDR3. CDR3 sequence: CASSLGQPGELFF. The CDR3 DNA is TGCGCCAGCAGCTTGGGACAGCCCGGGGAGCTGTTTTTT.

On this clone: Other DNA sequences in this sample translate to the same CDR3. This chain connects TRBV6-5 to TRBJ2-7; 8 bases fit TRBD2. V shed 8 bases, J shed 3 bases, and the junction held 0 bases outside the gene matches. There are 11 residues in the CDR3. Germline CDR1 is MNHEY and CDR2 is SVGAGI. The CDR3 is CASGTSYEQYF. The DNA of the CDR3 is TGTGCCAGCGGGACTAGCTACGAGCAGTACTTC.

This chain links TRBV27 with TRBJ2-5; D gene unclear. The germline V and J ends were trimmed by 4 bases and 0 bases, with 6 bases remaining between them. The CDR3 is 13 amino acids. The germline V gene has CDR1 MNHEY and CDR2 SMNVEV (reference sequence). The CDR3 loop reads CASSSTYQETQYF. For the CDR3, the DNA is TGTGCCAGCAGTTCTACCTACCAAGAGACCCAGTACTTC.

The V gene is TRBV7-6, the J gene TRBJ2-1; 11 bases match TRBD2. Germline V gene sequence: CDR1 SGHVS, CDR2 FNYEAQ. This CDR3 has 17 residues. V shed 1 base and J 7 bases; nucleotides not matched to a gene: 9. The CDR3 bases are TGTGCCAGCAGCTTAGGTGCTCTAGCGGGAGGTCAAAATGAGCAGTTCTTC. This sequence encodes CASSLGALAGGQNEQFF.

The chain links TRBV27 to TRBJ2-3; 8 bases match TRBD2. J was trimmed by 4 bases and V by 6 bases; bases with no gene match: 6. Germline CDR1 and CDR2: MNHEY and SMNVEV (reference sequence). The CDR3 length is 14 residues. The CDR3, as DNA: TGTGCCAGCAGACTAGCGGCTAGGCCAGATACGCAGTATTTT. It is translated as CASRLAARPDTQYF.

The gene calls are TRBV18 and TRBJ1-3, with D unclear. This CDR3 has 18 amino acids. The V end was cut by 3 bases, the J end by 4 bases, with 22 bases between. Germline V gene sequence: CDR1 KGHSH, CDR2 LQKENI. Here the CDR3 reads CASSPLRSSSGSGNTIYF. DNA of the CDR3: TGTGCCAGCTCACCCCTAAGAAGCAGCTCCGGCTCCGGAAACACCATATATTTT.

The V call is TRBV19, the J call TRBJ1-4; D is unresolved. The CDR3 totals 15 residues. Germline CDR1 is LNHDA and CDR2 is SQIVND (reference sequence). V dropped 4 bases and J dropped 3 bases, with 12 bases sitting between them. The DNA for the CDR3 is TGTGCCAGTAGTACCGTCAGGCTAGCTAATGAAAAACTGTTTTTT. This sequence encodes CASSTVRLANEKLFF. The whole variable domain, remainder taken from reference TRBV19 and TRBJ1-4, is DGGITQSPKYLFRKEGQNVTLSCEQNLNHDAMYWYRQDPGQGLRLIYYSQIVNDFQKGDIAEGYSVSREKKESFPLTVTSAQKNPTAFYLCASSTVRLANEKLFFGSGTQLSVL.

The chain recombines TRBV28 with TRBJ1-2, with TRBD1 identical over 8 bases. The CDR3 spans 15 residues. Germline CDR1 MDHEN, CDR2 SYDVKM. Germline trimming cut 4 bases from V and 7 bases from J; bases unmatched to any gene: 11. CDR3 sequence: CASSSTPDRAGGYTF. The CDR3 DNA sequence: TGTGCCAGCAGTTCTACCCCGGACAGGGCCGGTGGCTACACCTTC.

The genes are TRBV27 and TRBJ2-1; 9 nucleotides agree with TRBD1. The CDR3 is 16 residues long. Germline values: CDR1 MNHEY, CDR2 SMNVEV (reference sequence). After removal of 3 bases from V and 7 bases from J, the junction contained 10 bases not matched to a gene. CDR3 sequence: CASSFPPGQGINEQFF. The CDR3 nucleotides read TGTGCCAGCAGTTTTCCGCCGGGACAGGGAATAAATGAGCAGTTCTTC.

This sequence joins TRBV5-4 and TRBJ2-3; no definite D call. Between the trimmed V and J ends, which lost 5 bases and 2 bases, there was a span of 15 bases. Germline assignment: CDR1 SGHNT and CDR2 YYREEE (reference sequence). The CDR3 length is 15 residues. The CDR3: CASRTLEINTDTQYF. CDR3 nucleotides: TGTGCCAGCAGGACCCTAGAGATCAACACAGATACGCAGTATTTT. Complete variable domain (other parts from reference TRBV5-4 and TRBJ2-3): ETGVTQSPTHLIKTRGQQVTLRCSSQSGHNTVSWYQQALGQGPQFIFQYYREEENGRGNFPPRFSGLQFPNYSSELNVNALELDDSALYLCASRTLEINTDTQYFGPGTRLTVL.

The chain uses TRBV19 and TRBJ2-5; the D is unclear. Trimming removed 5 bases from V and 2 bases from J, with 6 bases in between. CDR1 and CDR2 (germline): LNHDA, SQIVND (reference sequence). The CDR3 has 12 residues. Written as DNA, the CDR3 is TGTGCCAGTAGTTCTTGGCAAGAGACCCAGTACTTC. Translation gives CASSSWQETQYF.

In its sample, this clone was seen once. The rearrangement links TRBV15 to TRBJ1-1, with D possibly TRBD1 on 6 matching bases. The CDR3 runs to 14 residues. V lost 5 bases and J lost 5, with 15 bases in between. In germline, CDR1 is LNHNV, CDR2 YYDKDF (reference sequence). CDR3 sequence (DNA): TGTGCCACCAGCTTAGGGGGGAGACATACTGAAGCTTTCTTT. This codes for CATSLGGRHTEAFF.

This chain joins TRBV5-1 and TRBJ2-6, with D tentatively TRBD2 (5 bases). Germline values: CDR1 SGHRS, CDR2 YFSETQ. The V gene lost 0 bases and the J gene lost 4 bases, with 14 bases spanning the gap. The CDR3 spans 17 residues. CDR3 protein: CASSLATGSAGANVLTF. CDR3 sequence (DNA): TGCGCCAGCAGCTTGGCCACGGGATCTGCAGGGGCCAACGTCCTGACTTTC.

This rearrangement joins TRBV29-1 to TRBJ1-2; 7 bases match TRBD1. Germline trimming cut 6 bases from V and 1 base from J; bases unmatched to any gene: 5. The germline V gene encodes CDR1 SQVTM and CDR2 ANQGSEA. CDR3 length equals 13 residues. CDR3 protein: CSVGTDFNYGYTF. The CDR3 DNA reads TGCAGCGTGGGGACAGACTTTAACTATGGCTACACCTTC. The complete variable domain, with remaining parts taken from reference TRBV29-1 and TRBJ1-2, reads SAVISQKPSRDICQRGTSLTIQCQVDSQVTMMFWYRQQPGQSLTLIATANQGSEATYESGFVIDKFPISRPNLTFSTLTVSNMSPEDSSIYLCSVGTDFNYGYTFGSGTRLTVV.

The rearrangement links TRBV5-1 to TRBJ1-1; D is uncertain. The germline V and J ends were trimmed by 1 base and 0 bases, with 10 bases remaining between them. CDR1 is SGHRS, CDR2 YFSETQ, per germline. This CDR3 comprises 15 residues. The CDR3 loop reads CASSLLLGMNTEAFF. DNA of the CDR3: TGCGCCAGCAGCTTGTTATTAGGGATGAACACTGAAGCTTTCTTT.

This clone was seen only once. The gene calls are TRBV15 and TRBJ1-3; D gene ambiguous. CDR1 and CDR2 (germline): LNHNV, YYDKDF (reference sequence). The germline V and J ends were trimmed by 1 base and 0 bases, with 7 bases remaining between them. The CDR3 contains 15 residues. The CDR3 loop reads CATSRAAYSGNTIYF. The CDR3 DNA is TGTGCCACCAGCAGAGCAGCCTACTCTGGAAACACCATATATTTT.

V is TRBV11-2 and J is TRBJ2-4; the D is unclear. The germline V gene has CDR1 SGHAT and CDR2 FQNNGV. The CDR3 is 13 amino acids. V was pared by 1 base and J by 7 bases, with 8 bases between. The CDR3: CASSLAGSNIQYF. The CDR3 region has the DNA TGTGCCAGCAGCTTAGCCGGCTCCAACATTCAGTACTTC. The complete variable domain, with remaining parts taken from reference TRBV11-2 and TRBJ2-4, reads EAGVAQSPRYKIIEKRQSVAFWCNPISGHATLYWYQQILGQGPKLLIQFQNNGVVDDSQLPKDRFSAERLKGVDSTLKIQPAKLEDSAVYLCASSLAGSNIQYFGAGTRLSVL.